This T cell receptor (beta chain) was observed in a study of Ad26.COV2.S vaccination and SARS-CoV-2 variants (dated by TCRdb to about 2021). A note on the overall study: TCRbeta repertoire sequencing served as the tool for gauging how specific and how broad the SARS-CoV-2-reactive T cell receptors were following Ad26.COV2.S vaccination. The TCR-sequenced set comprised roughly 30 samples: roughly 19 Ad26.COV2.S vaccine recipients, 5 placebo recipients and 8 SARS-CoV-2 convalescent individuals. Overall study results and their limits: After vaccination, substantial breadth of spike-specific CD8+ and CD4+ T cell responses was reported. Higher spike-specific TCR breadth was observed in Ad26.COV2.S recipients than in placebo recipients (P = 0.0014). The authors noted that the TCR breadth and depth analyses may have underestimated total T cell responses. Vaccine and placebo recipients had comparable non-spike TCR breadth, which fits with the vaccine containing only spike.

The label giving this sample's time point can be read as: individuals recovered from natural SARS-CoV-2 infection. In regard to this clone: Its antigen is still unknown. There are no base qualities to consult, and no much larger clone falls within one base.

The immunoSEQ Assay was the method used to sequence TCRbeta CDR3 regions. After extraction, genomic DNA underwent amplification by bias-controlled multiplex PCR, followed by high-throughput sequencing. The authors processed their data as follows. To quantify the absolute abundance of every unique TCRbeta CDR3 region, sequences were collapsed and filtered. T cell fraction was estimated by normalization of TCRbeta template counts to usable DNA, with usable DNA being measured through amplification of reference genes present in all nucleated cells. Repertoire TCRs were annotated as SARS-CoV-2-specific by exact matching of V gene, CDR3 amino acid sequence and J gene to a known reactive TCR set. The reference SARS-CoV-2 TCR set came from MIRA and was filtered for enrichment in COVID-19-positive ImmuneCODE repertoires, removing public or cross-reactive TCRs. Based on the MIRA antigens, annotated TCRs were further analysed at the level of specific ORF or position within ORF. Breadth was defined as annotated unique rearrangements over total unique productive rearrangements; depth was the summed frequency of those rearrangements. Two-sided Wilcoxon rank-sum tests were used to compare TCR breadth between groups. The source is immuneACCESS, and TCRdb retained only in-frame sequences with V and J called. Part of the clones is not carried over; for the studies checked, unresolved V genes explain less than half of this, and the remainder is unexplained. V and J calls and clone size come straight from that table; D and trimming were deduced from the DNA. The sample has hundreds of thousands of clones on record, 92% of them singletons. The ten largest clones represent under 5% of the sample.

The sequence came from a human donor who had recovered from COVID-19. The sequences come from peripheral blood, collected after recovery from COVID-19.

The sequenced DNA is TGTGCCAGCAGCCGTCAACTAGGTTCGCATGAGCAGTTCTTC. Its protein product is CASSRQLGSHEQFF. The chain is encoded by TRBV14 joined to TRBJ2-1, and perhaps TRBD2 as D gene, on 5 matching bases. For CDR1 and CDR2, the germline V gene lists SGHDN and FVKESK. V is shortened by 4 bases, J by 8 bases, and the region joining them spans 15 bases. From the cysteine through the phenylalanine, the CDR3 covers 14 amino acids. Only the CDR3 part of the read is kept: 42 bases, read in frame from the first base. Reference TRBV14 and TRBJ2-1 genes cover what lies past the CDR3, so the full variable domain is EAGVTQFPSHSVIEKGQTVTLRCDPISGHDNLYWYRRVMGKEIKFLLHFVKESKQDESGMPNNRFLAERTGGTYSTLKVQPAELEDSGVYFCASSRQLGSHEQFFGPGTRLTVL.